Listed here are 24 T cell receptor beta chains from one sample, sequenced in a study of Graves' ophthalmopathy and Graves' hyperthyroidism. TCR beta CDR3 regions were amplified from RNA transcripts. Second-round multiplex PCR came after first-round RT-PCR with HTBI primers. Via MiXCR, TCRdb re-called the multiplex PCR reads, giving one row per CDR3 protein. The sample includes roughly 600,000 distinct CDR3 sequences, less than 45% of them seen just once. The sequencing sample was made of peripheral blood or thyroid tissue (not recorded which). The receptors derive from an adult man with Graves' hyperthyroidism.

This clonotype appeared a few times. The chain uses TRBV6-5 and TRBJ1-1; 7 nucleotides match TRBD1. V was pared by 5 bases and J by 1 base, with 10 bases of the junction left unmatched. This CDR3 has 16 amino acids. Germline V gene sequence: CDR1 MNHEY, CDR2 SVGAGI. CDR3 in amino acids: CASSDPPGQRNTEAFF. The CDR3 nucleotides are TGTGCCAGCAGTGACCCACCGGGACAGCGGAACACTGAAGCTTTCTTT.

The J gene is TRBJ2-7, the V gene TRBV12-3 or TRBV12-4; D is perhaps TRBD2 (5 bases). V was shortened by 2 bases and J by 5 bases, with 7 bases between the two germline ends. The CDR3 length is 12 residues. The chain's CDR3 is CASSLNSDEQYF. Here the CDR3 DNA reads TGTGCCAGCAGTTTAAATAGCGACGAGCAGTACTTC.

The genes are TRBV25-1 and TRBJ1-4, with D unresolved. The CDR3 extends over 15 amino acids. Germline V lookup: CDR1 MGHDK, CDR2 SYGVNS. V was clipped by 7 bases and J by 4 bases, with 16 bases between them. This chain's CDR3 is CASTQTLAGNEKLFF. The CDR3 nucleotides are TGTGCCAGCACCCAAACACTGGCGGGTAATGAAAAACTGTTTTTT. The full variable domain, completed using reference TRBV25-1 and TRBJ1-4, is EADIYQTPRYLVIGTGKKITLECSQTMGHDKMYWYQQDPGMELHLIHYSYGVNSTEKGDLSSESTVSRIRTEHFPLTLESARPSHTSQYLCASTQTLAGNEKLFFGSGTQLSVL.

This clonotype was counted only a few times. The chain is built from TRBV5-1 and TRBJ2-7; D may be TRBD2 (6 bases). The CDR3 extends over 14 amino acids. V lost 3 bases to trimming and J lost 6 bases, with 16 bases between them. CDR1 SGHRS and CDR2 YFSETQ come from the germline V gene. The chain's CDR3 is CASSSSRGEAEQYF. As DNA, the CDR3 is TGCGCCAGCAGCTCCTCGAGAGGGGAGGCCGAGCAGTACTTC.

The gene calls are TRBV29-1 and TRBJ2-7; possibly TRBD1 or TRBD2 for D (5 bases each). Germline V gene lookup returns CDR1 SQVTM and CDR2 ANQGSEA. V shed 7 bases and J shed 3 bases, with 13 bases lying between them. The CDR3 has 12 residues. The CDR3 coding sequence is TGCAGCGGACAGACGGGGATCTACGAGCAGTACTTC. Translating it yields CSGQTGIYEQYF.

This clonotype has a count of ten or more. V gene TRBV7-2 combines with J gene TRBJ1-1, with a possible D match to TRBD1 (6 bases). The CDR3 is 15 residues long. Trimming left V 1 base short and J 4 bases short, with 13 bases between. Looked up from germline, CDR1 is SGHTA and CDR2 is FQGNSA. CDR3 in amino acids: CASSLGAQGRTEAFF. CDR3 nucleotide sequence: TGTGCCAGCAGCTTAGGGGCACAGGGCCGCACTGAAGCTTTCTTT.

This clonotype was observed a handful of times. This chain links TRBV24-1 with TRBJ2-3; D is undetermined. The CDR3 is 15 residues long. V was pared by 4 bases and J by 0 bases, with 10 bases between. Germline V CDR1 and CDR2: KGHDR, SFDVKD. The CDR3 region is CATSDRQRSTDTQYF. CDR3 DNA sequence: TGTGCCACCAGTGACAGGCAGCGAAGCACAGATACGCAGTATTTT.

This clonotype was seen a few times. Just one base apart from a much larger clone, this may be a read error. The rearrangement joins TRBV25-1 to TRBJ2-7; 7 bases are shared with TRBD2. CDR3 size: 14 residues. Germline V lookup: CDR1 MGHDK, CDR2 SYGVNS. The chain's CDR3 is CASSEAGSSYKQYF. In nucleotides, the CDR3 is TGTGCCAGCAGCGAAGCGGGGAGCTCCTACAAGCAGTACTTC.

The sample holds many counts of this clonotype. The CDR3 is CASRNRATTYEQYF. CDR3 sequence (DNA): TGTGCCAGCAGAAACCGGGCCACCACCTACGAGCAGTACTTC. This sequence joins TRBV6-6 and TRBJ2-7; D not resolved. The V end was cut by 6 bases, the J end by 2 bases, with 14 bases between. The CDR3 runs to 14 residues. Per germline, CDR1 MNHNY and CDR2 SVGAGI (reference sequence).

The V and J genes are TRBV30 and TRBJ2-5, with 10 bases aligning to TRBD1. V dropped 8 bases and J dropped 4; count of bases not matched to a gene: 4. CDR1 is GTSNPN, CDR2 SVGIG, per germline (reference sequence). This CDR3 contains 12 residues. CDR3 residues: CARTGGGETQYF. In DNA form, the CDR3 reads TGTGCCCGGACAGGGGGTGGAGAGACCCAGTACTTC. Full variable domain (rest looked up from reference TRBV30 and TRBJ2-5): SQTIHQWPATLVQPVGSPLSLECTVEGTSNPNLYWYRQAAGRGLQLLFYSVGIGQISSEVPQNLSASRPQDRQFILSSKKLLLSDSGFYLCARTGGGETQYFGPGTRLLVL.

The chain is built from TRBV7-9 and TRBJ2-3; D tentatively reads TRBD1 or TRBD2 (5 bases each). CDR3 size: 11 residues. The V end was cut by 6 bases, the J end by 4 bases, with 5 bases between. Germline V gives CDR1 SEHNR, CDR2 FQNEAQ (reference sequence). The CDR3 nucleotides read TGTGCCAGCAGGGGACCAGATACGCAGTATTTT. This encodes CASRGPDTQYF.

V gene TRBV12-3 or TRBV12-4 combines with J gene TRBJ1-6, with TRBD1 matching over 7 bases. V lost 6 bases, J lost 9 bases, and 8 bases stayed unmatched. The CDR3 loop spans 14 amino acids. CDR3 nucleotide sequence: TGTGCCAGCAGGTCAAAGGGGGCGGGTTCACCCCTCCACTTT. This codes for CASRSKGAGSPLHF.

This clonotype was seen ten or more times. J is TRBJ1-2 and V is TRBV7-9; 10 bases map to TRBD1. The CDR3 has 15 amino acids. CDR1 and CDR2 from the germline V gene are SEHNR and FQNEAQ (reference sequence). V dropped 5 bases and J dropped 7; count of bases not matched to a gene: 10. The CDR3 is CASSHPGQGGGGYTF. As DNA, the CDR3 is TGTGCCAGCAGCCACCCCGGACAGGGGGGGGGTGGCTACACCTTC.

V is TRBV7-9 and J is TRBJ2-5; 8 nucleotides agree with TRBD1. V shed 4 bases, J shed 9 bases, and the junction held 13 bases outside the gene matches. The CDR3 extends over 15 amino acids. CDR1 and CDR2 (germline): SEHNR, FQNEAQ (reference sequence). The CDR3 bases are TGTGCCAGCAGCTCGGACCGACAGGGGTATCAGCCCCAGTACTTC. Its translation is CASSSDRQGYQPQYF.

The V gene is TRBV7-9, the J gene TRBJ2-5, with D perhaps matching TRBD2 (6 bases). Looked up from germline, CDR1 is SEHNR and CDR2 is FQNEAQ (reference sequence). CDR3 length equals 14 residues. The V end was cut by 3 bases, the J end by 4 bases, with 12 bases between. The CDR3 protein is CASSFYGGGETQYF. Written as DNA, the CDR3 is TGTGCCAGCAGCTTTTATGGGGGAGGAGAGACCCAGTACTTC.

This clonotype has a count of ten or more. This sequence joins TRBV6-4 and TRBJ1-4; D possibly corresponds to TRBD1 (6 bases). The CDR3 extends over 16 amino acids. V lost 0 bases and J lost 6, with 14 bases in between. The V gene's germline CDR1 is MRHNA and CDR2 SNTAGT. The chain's CDR3 is CASSDSIFRQDEKLFF. The CDR3 DNA reads as TGTGCCAGCAGTGACTCGATCTTCCGACAGGATGAAAAACTGTTTTTT.

The rearrangement joins TRBV30 to TRBJ1-2; no clear D gene. Trimming shortened V by 0 bases and J by 6 bases, and 14 bases separated the two germline ends. Germline CDR1 reads GTSNPN; CDR2 reads SVGIG (reference sequence). The CDR3 has 14 amino acids. The CDR3 DNA reads as TGTGCCTGGAGTGTACTGTTGGGAAGCAATGGCTACACCTTC. As protein: CAWSVLLGSNGYTF. Together with reference TRBV30 and TRBJ1-2, the CDR3 gives the full variable domain: SQTIHQWPATLVQPVGSPLSLECTVEGTSNPNLYWYRQAAGRGLQLLFYSVGIGQISSEVPQNLSASRPQDRQFILSSKKLLLSDSGFYLCAWSVLLGSNGYTFGSGTRLTVV.

The J gene is TRBJ2-2, the V gene TRBV19, with D possibly being TRBD1 (6 bases). With 4 bases removed from V and 4 bases from J, the gap between germline ends came to 16 bases. Germline V gene lookup returns CDR1 LNHDA and CDR2 SQIVND (reference sequence). The CDR3 covers 16 residues. CDR3 region: CASSNYPGQITGELFF. For the CDR3, the DNA is TGTGCCAGTAGTAACTACCCGGGACAAATCACCGGGGAGCTGTTTTTT.

The V gene is TRBV5-1, the J gene TRBJ1-2, with D uncertain. CDR3 length equals 14 residues. V dropped 4 bases and J dropped 12 bases, with 22 bases sitting between them. Germline CDR1 SGHRS, CDR2 YFSETQ. The CDR3 loop is CASSRSTSGRANTF. CDR3 DNA sequence: TGCGCCAGCAGCCGTTCGACTAGCGGGAGAGCCAACACCTTC.

This chain connects TRBV7-9 to TRBJ2-5; possible D gene TRBD1, 6 bases. The CDR3 consists of 16 residues. The germline V gene encodes CDR1 SEHNR and CDR2 FQNEAQ (reference sequence). V lost 5 bases to trimming and J lost 1 base, with 17 bases between them. CDR3 DNA: TGTGCCAGCAGCAACACTGAACTAGGGGGCCAAGAGACCCAGTACTTC. This gives the protein CASSNTELGGQETQYF.

The V and J genes are TRBV2 and TRBJ2-5; 7 bases are a match to TRBD1. Trimming took 8 bases from V and 9 from J; bases not matched to a gene: 12. This CDR3 is 13 amino acids long. Germline V gene lookup returns CDR1 SNHLY and CDR2 FYNNEI. The DNA for the CDR3 is TGTGCCAGCGGAGACAGGGAAGGTCAGCCCCAGTACTTC. Translation: CASGDREGQPQYF.

The chain couples TRBV11-2 to TRBJ1-2; D is perhaps TRBD1 (6 bases). CDR1 and CDR2 from the germline V gene are SGHAT and FQNNGV. This CDR3 has 12 amino acids. CDR3 region: CASRGRSYGYTF. The CDR3 DNA sequence: TGTGCTTCACGGGGGCGCAGCTATGGCTACACCTTC.

The chain is built from TRBV19 and TRBJ1-5, with D perhaps matching TRBD1 (5 bases). This CDR3 spans 15 amino acids. Germline V gives CDR1 LNHDA, CDR2 SQIVND (reference sequence). Trimming took 6 bases from V and 3 from J, leaving 15 bases between them. The CDR3 sequence: CASSPDGQTNQPQHF. The CDR3 nucleotides read TGTGCCAGTAGCCCCGACGGACAAACCAATCAGCCCCAGCATTTT. Full variable domain (rest looked up from reference TRBV19 and TRBJ1-5): DGGITQSPKYLFRKEGQNVTLSCEQNLNHDAMYWYRQDPGQGLRLIYYSQIVNDFQKGDIAEGYSVSREKKESFPLTVTSAQKNPTAFYLCASSPDGQTNQPQHFGDGTRLSIL.

Comments on this clonotype: At one of its ends the junction is not consistent with the germline gene, which may arise from a read error. The chain recombines TRBV19 with TRBJ2-5; D is perhaps TRBD1 (6 bases). The CDR3 is 13 residues long. Germline V gives CDR1 LNHDA, CDR2 SQIVND (reference sequence). CDR3 coding DNA: TGTGCCAGTAGTATGACGGGACAAGGGACCCAGTACTTC. Amino acids: CASSMTGQGTQYF.